This TCR beta chain was recovered during a study of T-cell reconstitution after alpha-beta-depleted transplantation in children. Unique molecular identifiers were incorporated when the TCRbeta library was constructed. TCRdb ran MiXCR on the PCR reads and lists one entry per CDR3 protein. The sample yields 250,000 to 300,000 distinct CDR3 sequences, 9.5% to 10% seen once. The V and J ends lost 7 bases and 9 bases respectively, with 22 bases between them. The CDR3 extends over 16 amino acids. Germline assignment: CDR1 SNHLY and CDR2 FYNNEI. This clonotype was recorded a few times. The J gene is TRBJ1-6, the V gene TRBV2; D remains ambiguous. Sequencing used PBMCs from the stem cell graft donor, obtained from the stem cell graft. This clonotype was obtained from a human donor who donated a stem cell graft to a child with SCID. CDR3 bases: TGTGCCAGCACCGAAAGGCGGGGAGCAGGTAGTTCACCCCTCCACTTT. Protein: CASTERRGAGSSPLHF.